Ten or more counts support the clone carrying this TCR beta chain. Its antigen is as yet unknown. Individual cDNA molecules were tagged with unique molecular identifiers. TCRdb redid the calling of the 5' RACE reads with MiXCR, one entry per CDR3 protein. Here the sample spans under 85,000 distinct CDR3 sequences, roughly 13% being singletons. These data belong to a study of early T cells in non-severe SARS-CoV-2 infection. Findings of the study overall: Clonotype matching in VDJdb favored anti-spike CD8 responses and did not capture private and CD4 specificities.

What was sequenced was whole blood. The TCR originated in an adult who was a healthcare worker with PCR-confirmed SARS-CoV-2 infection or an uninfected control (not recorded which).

CDR3 nucleotide sequence: TGTGCCAGCAGGTCCCGGGGGGGCTACTATGGCTACACCTTC. Amino acid sequence: CASRSRGGYYGYTF. The chain combines TRBV28 with TRBJ1-2, with D possibly TRBD1 on 6 matching bases. Trimming stripped 6 bases from V and 3 bases from J, with 14 bases between. From germline, CDR1 is MDHEN and CDR2 SYDVKM. This CDR3 comprises 14 residues.